These T cell receptor beta chains were read from a single sample in a study of beta chain features in type 1 diabetes. Using immunoSEQ multiplex PCR, the repertoire was profiled, and TCRdb retains in-frame clones only, with some absent. Altogether 620,000 or so clones are present, 15% to 19% being singletons, with the ten largest covering approximately 0.099%. The sequencing sample was made of naive CD4+ T cells from blood. The origin of the receptors is a man aged 18 to 29 in good health. Each CDR3 is given with its conserved first and last residue. A D gene is named only where the DNA matches it firmly. The size field is filled for only some rows; it gives once, few, many or a size class.

TRBV30	NA	TRBJ2-2	NA	TGTGCCGGACCAAAACTAGCGAACACCGGGGAGCTGTTTTTT	CAGPKLANTGELFF
TRBV28	NA	TRBJ2-3	few	TGTGCCAGCAGTCAGCTCCCTACGCAGTATTTT	CASSQLPTQYF
TRBV9	NA	TRBJ2-3	NA	TGTGCCAGCAGCGTAGATTTTTCGTTATCGGGCACAGATACGCAGTATTTT	CASSVDFSLSGTDTQYF
TRBV7-9	TRBD2	TRBJ2-1	few	TGTGCCAGCAGTCCCCAAGCGGGGGGGCTTTACAATGAGCAGTTCTTC	CASSPQAGGLYNEQFF
TRBV28	TRBD1	TRBJ2-7	few	TGTGCCAGCAGTTTCGGACAGGACATGTACTTC	CASSFGQDMYF
TRBV18	NA	TRBJ1-1	NA	TGTGCCAGCTCACCAATCGGTAGTAACACTGAAGCTTTCTTT	CASSPIGSNTEAFF
TRBV9	NA	TRBJ2-3	few	TGTGCCAGCAGCGTAGAAAGGAGGGCAGATACGCAGTATTTT	CASSVERRADTQYF
TRBV7-6	TRBD2	TRBJ2-1	NA	TGTGCCAGCAGCAAGCAAGGACGGACTAGCGGGGGTGAGCAGTTCTTC	CASSKQGRTSGGEQFF
TRBV27	NA	TRBJ2-6	NA	TGTGCCAGCAGTGTCTCGGGGTCCCGTGGGTTCTCTGGGGCCAACGTCCTGACTTTC	CASSVSGSRGFSGANVLTF
TRBV9	NA	TRBJ2-5	few	TGTGCCAGCAGCGTAGCCAGTGTTGTAGGAGAGACCCAGTACTTC	CASSVASVVGETQYF
TRBV5-1	TRBD2	TRBJ2-5	few	TGCGCCAGCACTGCCGGGACTAGCGGGAGGGAGACCCAGTACTTC	CASTAGTSGRETQYF
TRBV7-2	NA	TRBJ2-4	few	TGTGCCAGCAGCTTAGCGCCGGGGCCGGGGAACTTC	CASSLAPGPGNF
TRBV6-1	NA	TRBJ2-1	NA	TGTGCCAGCAGTGAACAGTCTTTAGCCTACAATGAGCAGTTCTTC	CASSEQSLAYNEQFF
TRBV28	NA	TRBJ1-2	few	TGTGCCAGCAGTTTAGTGGGGAACTATGGCTACACCTTC	CASSLVGNYGYTF
TRBV7-3	NA	TRBJ2-7	NA	TGTGCCAGCAGCTTAATAATGGGGCACGAGCAGTACTTC	CASSLIMGHEQYF
TRBV9	NA	TRBJ2-1	few	TGTGCCAGCAGACGCGACGACAATGAGCAGTTCTTC	CASRRDDNEQFF
TRBV11-2	TRBD2	TRBJ2-1	few	TGTGCCAGCAGCCAGACTAGCGTGGGTGAGCAGTTCTTC	CASSQTSVGEQFF
TRBV5-1	NA	TRBJ2-5	NA	TGCGCCAGCAGCTTTGGGGGCCTATCCGGGCAAGAGACCCAGTACTTC	CASSFGGLSGQETQYF
TRBV4-3	NA	TRBJ1-2	few	TGCGCCAGCAGCCAAGAGGCGACAGGAGCAGTCTATGGCTACACCTTC	CASSQEATGAVYGYTF
TRBV27	NA	TRBJ2-5	NA	TGTGCCAGCAGTTTAGGGGTTCGGGAGACCCAGTACTTC	CASSLGVRETQYF
TRBV7-2	NA	TRBJ2-1	NA	TGTGCCAGCAGCCGACCAGGGGCTCAGAATGAGCAGTTCTTC	CASSRPGAQNEQFF
TRBV27	NA	TRBJ2-7	few	TGTGCCAGCAGTTTTTTTGGCCAGGGTCTCGGCGAGCAGTACTTC	CASSFFGQGLGEQYF
TRBV25-1	TRBD1	TRBJ1-1	few	TGTGCCAGCAGTGAAGAAGCGGACAGGGGGCTTGGCGGCACTGAAGCTTTCTTT	CASSEEADRGLGGTEAFF
TRBV5-1	TRBD1	TRBJ1-1	NA	TGCGCCAGCAGATGGACAGGGGGCAACACTGAAGCTTTCTTT	CASRWTGGNTEAFF
TRBV5-4	NA	TRBJ2-7	NA	TGTGCCAGCAGCGCCACGGGGCCCTACGAGCAGTACTTC	CASSATGPYEQYF
TRBV18	NA	TRBJ2-7	NA	TGTGCCAGCTCACCATCGACAGCATCAGCCTACGAGCAGTACTTC	CASSPSTASAYEQYF
TRBV25-1	NA	TRBJ2-7	few	TGTGCCAGCAGTGAGGTACTACCCTACGAGCAGTACTTC	CASSEVLPYEQYF
TRBV28	TRBD1	TRBJ2-6	NA	TGTGCCAGCAGCTTAGGGGGCCGTGGGGCCAACGTCCTGACTTTC	CASSLGGRGANVLTF